Sequencing of this TCR beta chain was carried out in a study of T cell changes during pregnancy in multiple sclerosis (dated by TCRdb to the late 2010s). For the study in its entirety: The study looked at changes in the T cell repertoire across pregnancy in women with multiple sclerosis.

Library construction relied on the immunoSEQ multiplex PCR assay. The clones in this table, taken by TCRdb from immuneACCESS, are in-frame only. Not every clone is retained; where verified, under half of the shortfall comes from an unresolved V gene, and the cause of the rest is unknown. This sample has 75,000 to 95,000 clones in its table, and 80% to 95% of those were observed once. The ten largest clonotypes hold about 2% of the sample. Comment on this clone: It has no known antigen specificity. There are no base qualities to consult, and no much larger clone falls within one base.

The CDR3 covers 15 residues, taking in both the cysteine and the phenylalanine. Of all the DNA, just the CDR3 is kept, 45 bases in frame from base 1. Based on the germline V gene, the CDR1 and CDR2 sequences are SGDLS and YYNGEE. V and J are trimmed by 3 bases and 0 bases, and the gene matches miss 4 bases of the junction. This TCR derives from a female donor with multiple sclerosis, enrolled in a pregnancy study. Here the chain combines TRBV9 and TRBJ1-1, and 8 junctional nucleotides match TRBD1. The source material was peripheral blood, sampled after pregnancy. Read as DNA, the sequence is TGTGCCAGCAGCGACAGGGGGGTTGTGAACACTGAAGCTTTCTTT. Its protein product is CASSDRGVVNTEAFF. Reference TRBV9 and TRBJ1-1 proteins supply the regions before and after the CDR3; the full variable domain is: DSGVTQTPKHLITATGQRVTLRCSPRSGDLSVYWYQQSLDQGLQFLIQYYNGEERAKGNILERFSAQQFPDLHSELNLSSLELGDSALYFCASSDRGVVNTEAFFGQGTRLTVV.